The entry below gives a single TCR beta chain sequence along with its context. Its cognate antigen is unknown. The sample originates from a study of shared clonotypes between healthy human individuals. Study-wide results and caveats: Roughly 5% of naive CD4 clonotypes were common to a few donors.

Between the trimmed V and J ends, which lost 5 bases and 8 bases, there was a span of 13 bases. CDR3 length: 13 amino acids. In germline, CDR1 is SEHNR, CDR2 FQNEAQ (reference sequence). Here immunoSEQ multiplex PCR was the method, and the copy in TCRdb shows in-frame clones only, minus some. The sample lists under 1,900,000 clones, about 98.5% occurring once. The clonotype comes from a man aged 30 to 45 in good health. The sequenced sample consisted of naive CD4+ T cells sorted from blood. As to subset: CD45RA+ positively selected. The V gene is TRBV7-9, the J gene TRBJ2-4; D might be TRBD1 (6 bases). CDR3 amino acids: CASSRDTPDIQYF. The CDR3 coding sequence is TGTGCCAGCAGCCGGGACACTCCCGACATTCAGTACTTC.